The sequence of this TCR beta chain was determined in a study of blood T cells in healthy people across ages. Study as a whole: Capturing about one barcoded beta molecule per two T cells was achieved by template switching.

There were at least 5.5 micrograms of total RNA extracted from every sample. This clonotype is a singleton in its sample. Its antigen is unidentified. This CDR3 has 14 residues. Germline CDR1 and CDR2: SGDLS and YYNGEE. V was pared by 0 bases and J by 9 bases, with 13 bases between. Through a sample-barcoded 5' primer and a J-beta primer mix, a second PCR was run for about 6 to 12 cycles. TCRdb re-analysed the 5' RACE reads in MiXCR, keeping a single row per CDR3 protein. The data hold about 1,400,000 distinct CDR3 sequences, with roughly 60% observed a single time. Study-level findings and limits: Age advanced and TCR beta diversity per million T cells fell, roughly linearly. There were more naive CD4+ cells and higher diversity in long-lived donors than in aged donors.

Sequenced material: blood. This receptor was obtained from a man aged 18 to 35 in good health. The chain is built from TRBV9 and TRBJ2-1; D tentatively fits TRBD1 or TRBD2 (6 bases each). CDR3 nucleotide sequence: TGTGCCAGCAGCGTAGATGAAGGAGGGGGTGAGCAGTTCTTC. Translating it yields CASSVDEGGGEQFF.